This is a list of T cell receptor beta chains from one sample in a study of beta chain features in type 1 diabetes. Sequencing was performed with immunoSEQ multiplex PCR; in TCRdb, only in-frame clones are kept and a portion is missing. The sample yields fewer than 350,000 clones, 15% to 20% seen once. The sequencing input was naive CD4+ T cells from blood. The receptor source for this set is a woman aged 18-29 years in good health. The CDR3 runs from the conserved cysteine through the conserved F or W. Each record gives: D gene, clone size, J gene, V gene, CDR3 protein, CDR3 DNA. The D gene is left open where the match is weak. Only some rows state a clone size, as once, few, many or a class for expanded clones.

D gene: -
clone size: few
J gene: TRBJ2-7
V gene: TRBV6-5
CDR3 protein: CASSYSYVDSPYEQYF
CDR3 DNA: TGTGCCAGCAGTTACTCGTATGTGGACAGCCCCTACGAGCAGTACTTC

D gene: -
clone size: few
J gene: TRBJ2-1
V gene: TRBV2
CDR3 protein: CASSKRGNEQFF
CDR3 DNA: TGTGCCAGCAGTAAGCGCGGTAATGAGCAGTTCTTC

D gene: TRBD2
clone size: few
J gene: TRBJ2-1
V gene: TRBV5-1
CDR3 protein: CASSTGLGGRNEQFF
CDR3 DNA: TGCGCCAGCAGCACGGGACTAGGGGGGAGGAATGAGCAGTTCTTC

D gene: -
clone size: few
J gene: TRBJ2-4
V gene: TRBV2
CDR3 protein: CASSGQVPNIQYF
CDR3 DNA: TGTGCCAGCAGTGGACAGGTTCCAAACATTCAGTACTTC

D gene: -
clone size: -
J gene: TRBJ1-1
V gene: TRBV30
CDR3 protein: CAWNAAMNTEAFF
CDR3 DNA: TGTGCCTGGAATGCGGCTATGAACACTGAAGCTTTCTTT

D gene: TRBD2
clone size: -
J gene: TRBJ2-1
V gene: TRBV29-1
CDR3 protein: CSVEKAGGQYNEQFF
CDR3 DNA: TGCAGCGTTGAGAAAGCGGGAGGGCAATACAATGAGCAGTTCTTC

D gene: -
clone size: -
J gene: TRBJ2-1
V gene: TRBV5-1
CDR3 protein: CASSSQVSQNEQFF
CDR3 DNA: TGCGCCAGCAGCTCACAGGTATCGCAAAATGAGCAGTTCTTC

D gene: -
clone size: few
J gene: TRBJ2-2
V gene: TRBV7-9
CDR3 protein: CASIRDQGFGELFF
CDR3 DNA: TGTGCCAGCATCAGGGATCAGGGTTTCGGGGAGCTGTTTTTT

D gene: TRBD2
clone size: -
J gene: TRBJ2-5
V gene: TRBV6-1
CDR3 protein: CASRGRDYETQYF
CDR3 DNA: TGTGCCAGCAGGGGAAGGGACTACGAGACCCAGTACTTC

D gene: -
clone size: -
J gene: TRBJ1-2
V gene: TRBV7-2
CDR3 protein: CASSFRGHGYTF
CDR3 DNA: TGTGCCAGCAGCTTCAGGGGACATGGCTACACCTTC

D gene: TRBD1
clone size: few
J gene: TRBJ1-2
V gene: TRBV13
CDR3 protein: CASSLDRVGNYGYTF
CDR3 DNA: TGTGCCAGCAGCCTGGACAGGGTGGGAAACTATGGCTACACCTTC

D gene: -
clone size: few
J gene: TRBJ1-1
V gene: TRBV11-2
CDR3 protein: CASSSPPADPFF
CDR3 DNA: TGTGCCAGCAGCTCCCCCCCCGCGGATCCTTTCTTT

D gene: -
clone size: -
J gene: TRBJ2-3
V gene: TRBV4-1
CDR3 protein: CASSQAAGSTTDTQYF
CDR3 DNA: TGCGCCAGCAGCCAAGCTGCCGGGTCGACCACAGATACGCAGTATTTT

D gene: -
clone size: -
J gene: TRBJ2-5
V gene: TRBV27
CDR3 protein: CASSRGESSETQYF
CDR3 DNA: TGTGCCAGCAGTAGGGGCGAGAGCAGCGAGACCCAGTACTTC

D gene: TRBD2
clone size: few
J gene: TRBJ2-1
V gene: TRBV25-1
CDR3 protein: CASSVAGTYNEQFF
CDR3 DNA: TGTGCCAGCAGCGTAGCGGGGACCTACAATGAGCAGTTCTTC

D gene: TRBD1
clone size: few
J gene: TRBJ1-1
V gene: TRBV30
CDR3 protein: CAWSSRGRGGTEAFF
CDR3 DNA: TGTGCCTGGAGCAGCAGGGGGCGAGGAGGTACTGAAGCTTTCTTT

D gene: -
clone size: few
J gene: TRBJ1-4
V gene: TRBV4-3
CDR3 protein: CASSHTGTTNEKLFF
CDR3 DNA: TGCGCCAGCAGCCATACCGGGACAACTAATGAAAAACTGTTTTTT

D gene: -
clone size: -
J gene: TRBJ2-3
V gene: TRBV11-1
CDR3 protein: CASSPNQDTQYF
CDR3 DNA: TGTGCCAGCAGCCCCAATCAGGATACGCAGTATTTT

D gene: -
clone size: -
J gene: TRBJ2-7
V gene: TRBV7-9
CDR3 protein: CASSLAGGYYEQYF
CDR3 DNA: TGTGCCAGCAGCTTAGCAGGCGGATACTACGAGCAGTACTTC

D gene: TRBD2
clone size: -
J gene: TRBJ2-7
V gene: TRBV29-1
CDR3 protein: CSAGTSGMYEQYF
CDR3 DNA: TGCAGCGCTGGGACTAGCGGGATGTACGAGCAGTACTTC

D gene: TRBD1
clone size: few
J gene: TRBJ2-7
V gene: TRBV6-6
CDR3 protein: CASSYRGQGIYEQYF
CDR3 DNA: TGTGCCAGCAGTTACCGGGGACAGGGGATCTACGAGCAGTACTTC

D gene: -
clone size: few
J gene: TRBJ1-5
V gene: TRBV7-9
CDR3 protein: CASSLDPNQPQHF
CDR3 DNA: TGTGCCAGCAGCTTAGATCCTAATCAGCCCCAGCATTTT

D gene: TRBD1
clone size: -
J gene: TRBJ2-3
V gene: TRBV30
CDR3 protein: CASNRDRTAQYF
CDR3 DNA: TGTGCCTCAAACCGGGACAGAACGGCGCAGTATTTT

D gene: -
clone size: few
J gene: TRBJ2-7
V gene: TRBV30
CDR3 protein: CAWSGHGRAAYEQYF
CDR3 DNA: TGTGCCTGGAGTGGCCACGGGCGGGCTGCCTACGAGCAGTACTTC

D gene: -
clone size: -
J gene: TRBJ1-1
V gene: TRBV10-3
CDR3 protein: CAIRGEENTEAFF
CDR3 DNA: TGTGCCATCCGCGGCGAGGAGAACACTGAAGCTTTCTTT

D gene: -
clone size: -
J gene: TRBJ1-2
V gene: TRBV7-9
CDR3 protein: CASSSTGRENPYGYTF
CDR3 DNA: TGTGCCAGCAGCTCGACCGGGAGAGAAAACCCTTATGGCTACACCTTC

D gene: TRBD1
clone size: few
J gene: TRBJ1-2
V gene: TRBV20-1
CDR3 protein: CSAIRQGGYTF
CDR3 DNA: TGCAGTGCTATAAGACAGGGAGGCTACACCTTC

D gene: TRBD2
clone size: -
J gene: TRBJ2-3
V gene: TRBV18
CDR3 protein: CASSPLAGDTDTQYF
CDR3 DNA: TGTGCCAGCTCACCCTTAGCGGGAGATACAGATACGCAGTATTTT

D gene: TRBD2
clone size: few
J gene: TRBJ2-5
V gene: TRBV30
CDR3 protein: CAWSPAPGGAQYF
CDR3 DNA: TGTGCCTGGAGCCCCGCACCGGGGGGGGCCCAGTACTTC

D gene: -
clone size: -
J gene: TRBJ2-6
V gene: TRBV6-5
CDR3 protein: CASSATGSGANVLTF
CDR3 DNA: TGTGCCAGCAGTGCTACAGGGTCGGGGGCCAACGTCCTGACTTTC

D gene: TRBD2
clone size: -
J gene: TRBJ2-2
V gene: TRBV5-1
CDR3 protein: CASSPRATSGNTGELFF
CDR3 DNA: TGCGCCAGCAGCCCACGGGCGACTAGCGGGAACACCGGGGAGCTGTTTTTT

D gene: -
clone size: few
J gene: TRBJ1-1
V gene: TRBV2
CDR3 protein: CASSEVTRGSEAFF
CDR3 DNA: TGTGCCAGCAGTGAAGTAACGAGAGGGTCTGAAGCTTTCTTT

D gene: -
clone size: -
J gene: TRBJ1-5
V gene: TRBV5-6
CDR3 protein: CASSLGRHSNQPQHF
CDR3 DNA: TGTGCCAGCAGCTTGGGGCGGCATAGCAATCAGCCCCAGCATTTT

D gene: TRBD2
clone size: -
J gene: TRBJ2-7
V gene: TRBV18
CDR3 protein: CASSPQSRGYEQYF
CDR3 DNA: TGTGCCAGCTCACCTCAATCGCGGGGGTACGAGCAGTACTTC

D gene: TRBD1
clone size: few
J gene: TRBJ1-1
V gene: TRBV23-1
CDR3 protein: CASSRMPRGRTTEAFF
CDR3 DNA: TGCGCCAGCAGTCGAATGCCCAGGGGGCGTACCACTGAAGCTTTCTTT

D gene: TRBD1
clone size: -
J gene: TRBJ2-5
V gene: TRBV7-2
CDR3 protein: CASSLGGTGGETQYF
CDR3 DNA: TGTGCCAGCAGCTTAGGAGGGACAGGGGGCGAGACCCAGTACTTC

D gene: -
clone size: few
J gene: TRBJ2-2
V gene: TRBV30
CDR3 protein: CAWNAGGTGELFF
CDR3 DNA: TGTGCCTGGAATGCCGGGGGTACCGGGGAGCTGTTTTTT

D gene: TRBD1
clone size: -
J gene: TRBJ2-6
V gene: TRBV19
CDR3 protein: CASSIVFDRASGANVLTF
CDR3 DNA: TGTGCCAGTAGTATAGTGTTCGACAGGGCCTCTGGGGCCAACGTCCTGACTTTC

D gene: -
clone size: few
J gene: TRBJ2-7
V gene: TRBV10-3
CDR3 protein: CAISEHTATYEQYF
CDR3 DNA: TGTGCCATCAGTGAGCACACCGCCACCTACGAGCAGTACTTC

D gene: TRBD2
clone size: few
J gene: TRBJ2-7
V gene: TRBV5-1
CDR3 protein: CASSWGLEIDEQYF
CDR3 DNA: TGCGCCAGCAGCTGGGGACTAGAGATAGACGAGCAGTACTTC

D gene: -
clone size: -
J gene: TRBJ1-1
V gene: TRBV7-9
CDR3 protein: CASSPSRATEAFF
CDR3 DNA: TGTGCCAGCAGCCCCTCCAGGGCCACTGAAGCTTTCTTT

D gene: -
clone size: -
J gene: TRBJ2-3
V gene: TRBV11-2
CDR3 protein: CASSRSQDTDTQYF
CDR3 DNA: TGTGCCAGCAGCCGTTCACAGGACACAGATACGCAGTATTTT

D gene: TRBD1
clone size: few
J gene: TRBJ2-3
V gene: TRBV5-1
CDR3 protein: CASSLGTGVPDTQYF
CDR3 DNA: TGCGCCAGCAGCTTGGGGACAGGGGTACCAGATACGCAGTATTTT

D gene: -
clone size: few
J gene: TRBJ2-5
V gene: TRBV4-2
CDR3 protein: CASSQDRNYQETQYF
CDR3 DNA: TGTGCCAGCAGCCAAGATAGGAACTATCAAGAGACCCAGTACTTC

D gene: -
clone size: -
J gene: TRBJ2-7
V gene: TRBV7-2
CDR3 protein: CASSFATATYEQYF
CDR3 DNA: TGTGCCAGCAGCTTCGCGACAGCCACCTACGAGCAGTACTTC

D gene: -
clone size: few
J gene: TRBJ2-3
V gene: TRBV7-9
CDR3 protein: CASSLPSWGGTDTQYF
CDR3 DNA: TGTGCCAGCAGCTTACCATCGTGGGGCGGCACAGATACGCAGTATTTT

D gene: TRBD2
clone size: few
J gene: TRBJ2-5
V gene: TRBV5-5
CDR3 protein: CASSPLAGETQYF
CDR3 DNA: TGTGCCAGCAGCCCACTAGCGGGGGAGACCCAGTACTTC

D gene: TRBD1
clone size: few
J gene: TRBJ1-3
V gene: TRBV30
CDR3 protein: CAWSTGGSGNTIYF
CDR3 DNA: TGTGCCTGGAGTACAGGGGGCTCTGGAAACACCATATATTTT

D gene: TRBD1
clone size: few
J gene: TRBJ1-2
V gene: TRBV7-9
CDR3 protein: CASSRQGEWYGYTF
CDR3 DNA: TGTGCCAGCAGTCGACAGGGAGAATGGTATGGCTACACCTTC

D gene: -
clone size: -
J gene: TRBJ1-4
V gene: TRBV9
CDR3 protein: CASSLMPETGKRKLFF
CDR3 DNA: TGTGCCAGCAGCCTGATGCCCGAGACAGGTAAAAGGAAACTGTTTTTT

D gene: TRBD1
clone size: -
J gene: TRBJ2-1
V gene: TRBV2
CDR3 protein: CASRNRGGNEQFF
CDR3 DNA: TGTGCCAGCAGGAACAGGGGCGGAAATGAGCAGTTCTTC

D gene: TRBD2
clone size: -
J gene: TRBJ2-3
V gene: TRBV5-1
CDR3 protein: CASSPGTSGRTDTQYF
CDR3 DNA: TGCGCCAGCAGCCCAGGGACTAGCGGGAGAACAGATACGCAGTATTTT

D gene: -
clone size: -
J gene: TRBJ1-1
V gene: TRBV5-1
CDR3 protein: CASSLAAGDMNTEAFF
CDR3 DNA: TGCGCCAGCAGCTTGGCCGCGGGGGACATGAACACTGAAGCTTTCTTT

D gene: -
clone size: few
J gene: TRBJ1-1
V gene: TRBV18
CDR3 protein: CASSPTQNTEAFF
CDR3 DNA: TGTGCCAGCTCACCTACTCAGAACACTGAAGCTTTCTTT

D gene: TRBD2
clone size: few
J gene: TRBJ2-1
V gene: TRBV4-3
CDR3 protein: CASSQEWGTSSLNEQFF
CDR3 DNA: TGCGCCAGCAGCCAAGAATGGGGGACTAGCTCTCTCAATGAGCAGTTCTTC

D gene: TRBD1
clone size: -
J gene: TRBJ1-1
V gene: TRBV30
CDR3 protein: CAWDTGGREAFF
CDR3 DNA: TGTGCCTGGGATACAGGGGGAAGGGAAGCTTTCTTT

D gene: -
clone size: few
J gene: TRBJ2-1
V gene: TRBV10-3
CDR3 protein: CAISVAGEKSYNEQFF
CDR3 DNA: TGTGCCATCAGTGTCGCAGGGGAGAAGTCCTACAATGAGCAGTTCTTC

D gene: TRBD2
clone size: -
J gene: TRBJ2-1
V gene: TRBV10-3
CDR3 protein: CAISPGTSGGSRQFF
CDR3 DNA: TGTGCCATCAGCCCCGGGACTAGCGGGGGGTCTCGGCAGTTCTTC

D gene: -
clone size: -
J gene: TRBJ2-7
V gene: TRBV28
CDR3 protein: CASSLGAPASNEQYF
CDR3 DNA: TGTGCCAGCAGTTTAGGGGCCCCAGCCTCCAACGAGCAGTACTTC

D gene: TRBD1
clone size: few
J gene: TRBJ1-2
V gene: TRBV30
CDR3 protein: CAWITQGGYGYTF
CDR3 DNA: TGTGCCTGGATCACTCAGGGGGGCTATGGCTACACCTTC